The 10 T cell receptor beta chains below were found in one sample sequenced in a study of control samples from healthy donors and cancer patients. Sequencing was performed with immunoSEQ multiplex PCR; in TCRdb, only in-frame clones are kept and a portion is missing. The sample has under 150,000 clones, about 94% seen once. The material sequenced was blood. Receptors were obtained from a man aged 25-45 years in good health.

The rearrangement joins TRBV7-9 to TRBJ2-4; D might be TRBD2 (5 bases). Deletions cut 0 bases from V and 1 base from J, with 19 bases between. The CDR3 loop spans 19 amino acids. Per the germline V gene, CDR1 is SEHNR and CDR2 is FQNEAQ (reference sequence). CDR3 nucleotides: TGTGCCAGCAGCTTAGCGCTAAGTTACGGGGAACGGGCCAAAAACATTCAGTACTTC. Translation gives CASSLALSYGERAKNIQYF.

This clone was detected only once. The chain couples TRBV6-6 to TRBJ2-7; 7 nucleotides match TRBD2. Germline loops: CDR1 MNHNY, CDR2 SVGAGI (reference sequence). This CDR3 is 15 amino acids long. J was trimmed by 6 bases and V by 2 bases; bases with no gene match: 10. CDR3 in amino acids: CASSYPGGGFSEQYF. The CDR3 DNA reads TGTGCCAGCAGTTACCCGGGGGGTGGGTTCTCCGAGCAGTACTTC.

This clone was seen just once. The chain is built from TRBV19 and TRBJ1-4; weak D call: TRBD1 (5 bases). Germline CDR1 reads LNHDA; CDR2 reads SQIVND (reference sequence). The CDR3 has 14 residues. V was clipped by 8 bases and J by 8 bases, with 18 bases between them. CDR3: CASSFQGGSEKLFF. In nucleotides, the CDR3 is TGTGCCAGTTCCTTTCAGGGTGGCTCGGAAAAACTGTTTTTT.

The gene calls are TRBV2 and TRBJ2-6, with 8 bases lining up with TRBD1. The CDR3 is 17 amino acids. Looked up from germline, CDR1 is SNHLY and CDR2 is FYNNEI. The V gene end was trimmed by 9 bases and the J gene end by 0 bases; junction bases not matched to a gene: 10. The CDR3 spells CARTRDRHLSGANVLTF. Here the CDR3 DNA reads TGTGCCAGAACCCGGGACAGGCATCTCTCTGGGGCCAACGTCCTGACTTTC.

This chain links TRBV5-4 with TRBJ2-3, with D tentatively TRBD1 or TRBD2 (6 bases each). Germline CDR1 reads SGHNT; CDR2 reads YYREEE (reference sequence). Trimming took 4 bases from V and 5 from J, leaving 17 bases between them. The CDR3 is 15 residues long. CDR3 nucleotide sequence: TGTGCCAGCAGCCAAGGGGGGCCCTCGCAAGATACGCAGTATTTT. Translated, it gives CASSQGGPSQDTQYF.

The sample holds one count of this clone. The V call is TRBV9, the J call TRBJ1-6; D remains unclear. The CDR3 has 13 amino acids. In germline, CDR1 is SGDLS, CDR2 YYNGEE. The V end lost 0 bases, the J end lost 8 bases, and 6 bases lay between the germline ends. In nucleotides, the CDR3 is TGTGCCAGCAGCGTAGCCCAGGATTCACCCCTCCACTTT. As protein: CASSVAQDSPLHF.

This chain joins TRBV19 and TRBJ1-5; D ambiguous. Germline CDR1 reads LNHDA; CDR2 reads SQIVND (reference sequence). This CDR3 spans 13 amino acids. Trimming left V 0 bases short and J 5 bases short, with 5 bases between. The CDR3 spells CASSIDNYQPQHF. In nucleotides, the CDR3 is TGTGCCAGTAGTATAGATAACTATCAGCCCCAGCATTTT. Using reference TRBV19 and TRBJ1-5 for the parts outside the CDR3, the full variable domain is DGGITQSPKYLFRKEGQNVTLSCEQNLNHDAMYWYRQDPGQGLRLIYYSQIVNDFQKGDIAEGYSVSREKKESFPLTVTSAQKNPTAFYLCASSIDNYQPQHFGDGTRLSIL.

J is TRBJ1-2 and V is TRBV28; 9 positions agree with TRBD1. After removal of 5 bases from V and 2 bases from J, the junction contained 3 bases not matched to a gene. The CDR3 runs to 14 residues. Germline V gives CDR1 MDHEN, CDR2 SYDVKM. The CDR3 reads CASSLGTGNYGYTF. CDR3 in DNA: TGTGCCAGCAGTCTGGGGACAGGGAACTATGGCTACACCTTC.

The CDR3 sequence: CASSPVADTQYF. The CDR3 nucleotides are TGTGCCAGCAGCCCCGTAGCGGATACGCAGTATTTT. The chain recombines TRBV4-2 with TRBJ2-3; TRBD2 is a possible D gene (5 bases). This CDR3 spans 12 amino acids. The germline V gene has CDR1 LGHNA and CDR2 YNFKEQ. V lost 4 bases, J lost 6 bases, and 8 bases lay in between.

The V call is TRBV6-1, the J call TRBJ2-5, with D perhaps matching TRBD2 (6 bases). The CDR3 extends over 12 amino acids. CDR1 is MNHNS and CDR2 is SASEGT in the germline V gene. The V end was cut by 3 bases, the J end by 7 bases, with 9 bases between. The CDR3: CASSEGLGTQYF. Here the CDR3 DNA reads TGTGCCAGCAGTGAGGGACTCGGGACCCAGTACTTC.